The 3 T cell receptor beta chains listed next were all sequenced from one sample in a study of T cell responses to AZD1222 COVID-19 vaccine. Sequenced by immunoSEQ multiplex PCR; TCRdb stores in-frame clones only, minus some. Of about 80,000 clones in the sample, around 87% are singletons; the top ten hold roughly 23%. The sample here was peripheral blood, taken on day 0 of AZD1222 vaccination. These receptors came from an adult in good health.

The chain has TRBV29-1 and TRBJ1-1; D gene ambiguous. Germline CDR1 is SQVTM and CDR2 is ANQGSEA. The CDR3 extends over 11 amino acids. Trimming removed 3 bases from V and 10 bases from J, with 12 bases in between. CDR3 in amino acids: CSVDIQLRAFF. The CDR3 nucleotides read TGCAGCGTTGATATACAGCTGCGAGCTTTCTTT.

The gene calls are TRBV2 and TRBJ1-2; maybe TRBD1 (5 bases). The CDR3 contains 11 residues. Germline V gene data show CDR1 as SNHLY and CDR2 as FYNNEI. The V and J ends lost 6 bases and 6 bases respectively, with 8 bases between them. This CDR3 is CASRGADGYTF. The DNA of the CDR3 is TGTGCCAGCAGAGGGGCGGATGGCTACACCTTC.

The V and J genes are TRBV9 and TRBJ2-1; 10 bases agree with TRBD1. With 3 bases clipped from V and 2 bases from J, the junction kept 2 bases outside the gene matches. This CDR3 has 15 amino acids. Germline CDR1 SGDLS, CDR2 YYNGEE. CDR3 DNA: TGTGCCAGCAGCGGACAGGGGGCGGCCTACAATGAGCAGTTCTTC. Residues: CASSGQGAAYNEQFF.